This entry lists 20 T cell receptor beta chains sequenced from one sample in a study of identical twins. TCRdb reprocessed the 5' RACE reads via MiXCR and lists one record per CDR3 protein. The sample has hundreds of thousands of distinct CDR3 sequences; 24% are singletons. The same sample was also studied in work on T cells expressing NK-cell markers.

Sequences were obtained from CD4+ T cells sorted from blood. These receptors originate from a woman in her late teens or twenties in good health.

A few counts support this clonotype. This rearrangement joins TRBV24-1 to TRBJ2-1, with 9 bases lining up with TRBD2. Trimming took 10 bases from V and 5 from J; bases not matched to a gene: 8. The germline CDR1 and CDR2 sequences are KGHDR and SFDVKD. CDR3 length: 14 amino acids. The CDR3 reads CATAASGGNNEQFF. The CDR3 DNA follows: TGTGCCACGGCCGCCAGCGGGGGGAACAATGAGCAGTTCTTC.

The CDR3 sequence: CSGQRRQGHYEQYF. CDR3 in DNA: TGCAGTGGTCAGAGGAGGCAGGGTCACTACGAGCAGTACTTC. The V call is TRBV20-1, the J call TRBJ2-7; D may correspond to TRBD1 or TRBD2 (5 bases each). This CDR3 comprises 14 residues. V lost 7 bases to trimming and J lost 3 bases, with 19 bases between them. The germline V gene has CDR1 DFQATT and CDR2 SNEGSKA (reference sequence).

V gene TRBV5-5 combines with J gene TRBJ2-2; D might be TRBD1 or TRBD2, each matching 5 bases. This CDR3 is built from 15 residues. Deletions cut 3 bases from V and 2 bases from J, with 11 bases between. The germline V gene has CDR1 SGHKS and CDR2 YYEKEE (reference sequence). The CDR3 DNA reads as TGTGCCAGCAGCTCCGGGACCGTTAACACCGGGGAGCTGTTTTTT. Residues: CASSSGTVNTGELFF.

This clonotype was observed many times. This chain uses TRBV20-1 with TRBJ1-1, with D maybe TRBD1 (5 bases). V was cut by 1 base and J by 7 bases, with 7 bases left in between. The CDR3 consists of 11 residues. CDR1 is DFQATT and CDR2 is SNEGSKA in the germline V gene (reference sequence). CDR3 in amino acids: CSARAGLEAFF. The CDR3 DNA follows: TGCAGTGCTAGAGCAGGGCTTGAAGCTTTCTTT.

The genes are TRBV20-1 and TRBJ1-6; D gene uncertain. V was cut by 3 bases and J by 4 bases, with 7 bases left in between. The CDR3 loop spans 13 amino acids. CDR1 is DFQATT, CDR2 SNEGSKA, per germline (reference sequence). The CDR3 sequence: CSASRSYNSPLHF. The CDR3 bases are TGCAGTGCTAGTCGCAGTTATAATTCACCCCTCCACTTT.

The sample holds a few counts of this clonotype. The germline gene is not matched at one end of the junction; a read error may be the cause. The rearrangement uses TRBV7-9 and TRBJ1-1; TRBD1 matches at 8 bases. The CDR3 consists of 12 residues. In germline, CDR1 is SEHNR, CDR2 FQNEAQ (reference sequence). CDR3 in DNA: TGTGCCAGCAGCTCCTCGACAGGGGACCTGGGATTT. This translates into CASSSSTGDLGF.

The gene calls are TRBV5-5 and TRBJ2-1; TRBD2 matches at 9 bases. The junction had 2 bases not matched to a gene; V was cut back by 0 bases and J by 7 bases. Germline V gene sequence: CDR1 SGHKS, CDR2 YYEKEE (reference sequence). The CDR3 sequence is 14 residues long. Written as DNA, the CDR3 is TGTGCCAGCAGCTTGGCTAGCGGGAAGAATGAGCAGTTCTTC. It codes for CASSLASGKNEQFF.

V gene TRBV5-1 combines with J gene TRBJ1-4; D unclear. CDR1 and CDR2 (germline): SGHRS, YFSETQ. The CDR3 has 17 amino acids. Trimming pared 4 bases from V and 1 base from J, leaving 17 bases between. CDR3 DNA: TGCGCCAGCAGCCGAATCCCCAGTCCGGGAACTAATGAAAAACTGTTTTTT. Translation: CASSRIPSPGTNEKLFF.

Ten or more counts support this clonotype. V is TRBV5-6 and J is TRBJ2-3, with no clear D. The CDR3 covers 15 residues. The V gene lost 0 bases and the J gene lost 0 bases, with 8 bases spanning the gap. Germline V gene sequence: CDR1 SGHDT, CDR2 YYEEEE. CDR3 protein: CASSLGLTSTDTQYF. For the CDR3, the DNA is TGTGCCAGCAGCTTGGGGCTAACTAGCACAGATACGCAGTATTTT.

CDR3 sequence (DNA): TGCAGTGCTAGAGGACAGGGCGATAGCAATCAGCCCCAGCATTTT. This encodes CSARGQGDSNQPQHF. The rearrangement uses TRBV20-1 and TRBJ1-5, with 7 nucleotides matching TRBD1. V shed 1 base and J 0 bases; nucleotides not matched to a gene: 3. CDR1 DFQATT and CDR2 SNEGSKA come from the germline V gene (reference sequence). The CDR3 loop spans 15 amino acids.

This clonotype has only a few counts. The chain is built from TRBV5-1 and TRBJ2-7, with TRBD2 matching 9 bases. This CDR3 is 15 amino acids long. With V trimmed by 0 bases and J by 6 bases, 7 bases remained unmatched. CDR1 and CDR2 (germline): SGHRS, YFSETQ. CDR3: CASSLVLAGYVEQYF. CDR3 nucleotides: TGCGCCAGCAGCTTGGTGCTAGCGGGGTACGTCGAGCAGTACTTC.

The gene calls are TRBV7-2 and TRBJ2-1; 7 bases line up with TRBD2. V dropped 0 bases and J dropped 7; count of bases not matched to a gene: 6. Germline-derived CDR1 and CDR2 are SGHTA and FQGNSA. The CDR3 is 15 residues long. The CDR3 sequence: CASSLAREYRNEQFF. CDR3 DNA: TGTGCCAGCAGCTTAGCGCGGGAGTACCGGAATGAGCAGTTCTTC.

This chain connects TRBV9 to TRBJ2-7; the match to TRBD1 covers 9 bases. Germline V lookup: CDR1 SGDLS, CDR2 YYNGEE. The CDR3 is 17 amino acids. V trimming: 4 bases; J trimming: 1 base; junction bases outside the gene matches: 12. For the CDR3, the DNA is TGTGCCAGCAGCCCCGAGACGGGACAGGGAACTTCCTACGAGCAGTACTTC. It specifies CASSPETGQGTSYEQYF.

This clonotype was recorded a few times. The rearrangement uses TRBV5-1 and TRBJ2-6, with 8 bases aligning to TRBD1. Germline CDR1 reads SGHRS; CDR2 reads YFSETQ. This CDR3 is built from 16 residues. V lost 4 bases and J lost 4; bases outside the gene matches: 7. The CDR3 loop reads CASSARGLVGANVLTF. CDR3 bases: TGCGCCAGCAGCGCCAGGGGGCTGGTAGGGGCCAACGTCCTGACTTTC.

The chain employs TRBV2 and TRBJ2-1; possible D gene TRBD2, 5 bases. Trimming stripped 4 bases from V and 5 bases from J, with 9 bases between. The CDR3 length is 13 residues. Germline-derived CDR1 and CDR2 are SNHLY and FYNNEI. CDR3 DNA: TGTGCCAGCAGTGTGAGGGATCACAATGAGCAGTTCTTC. Its translation is CASSVRDHNEQFF.

V gene TRBV11-3 combines with J gene TRBJ2-3; the match to TRBD2 covers 7 bases. The CDR3 runs to 14 residues. Germline V gives CDR1 SGHNT, CDR2 YENEEA. Losses at the gene ends were 4 bases for V and 4 bases for J; bases not matched to a gene: 5. Here the CDR3 reads CASSSERGADTQYF. In DNA form, the CDR3 reads TGTGCCAGCAGCTCCGAGCGGGGTGCAGATACGCAGTATTTT. Drawing the rest from reference TRBV11-3 and TRBJ2-3, the complete variable domain is EAGVVQSPRYKIIEKKQPVAFWCNPISGHNTLYWYLQNLGQGPELLIRYENEEAVDDSQLPKDRFSAERLKGVDSTLKIQPAELGDSAVYLCASSSERGADTQYFGPGTRLTVL.

This clonotype appeared a few times. The J gene is TRBJ1-5, the V gene TRBV6-2 or TRBV6-3; TRBD1 might be the D (5 bases). The CDR3 is 13 residues long. The V gene's germline CDR1 is MNHEY and CDR2 SVGEGT. Trimming removed 6 bases at V and 5 bases at J, with 11 bases between. The DNA for the CDR3 is TGTGCCAGCAGGCGCCAGGGTGATCAGCCCCAGCATTTT. As protein: CASRRQGDQPQHF.

The J gene is TRBJ2-2, the V gene TRBV19; 10 positions match TRBD2. V lost 7 bases to trimming and J lost 5 bases; unmatched junction nucleotides: 10. The germline V gene has CDR1 LNHDA and CDR2 SQIVND (reference sequence). The CDR3 runs to 16 residues. CDR3 nucleotides: TGTGCCAGTATAGCGGGGGGCCCACGAGGGACCGGGGAGCTGTTTTTT. Translating it yields CASIAGGPRGTGELFF.

This clonotype was recorded a few times. V and J are TRBV5-1 and TRBJ2-1; D gene unclear. The V and J ends lost 1 base and 8 bases respectively, with 4 bases between them. The CDR3 sequence is 11 residues long. Germline CDR1 SGHRS, CDR2 YFSETQ. In DNA, the CDR3 is TGCGCCAGCAGCTTGTTCCATGAGCAGTTCTTC. The encoded protein is CASSLFHEQFF.

This chain joins TRBV11-2 and TRBJ2-6, with D perhaps matching TRBD1 (6 bases). Germline V CDR1 and CDR2: SGHAT, FQNNGV. CDR3 length equals 13 residues. Trimming stripped 4 bases from V and 13 bases from J, with 14 bases between. Here the CDR3 reads CASSSTGFGVLTF. CDR3 sequence (DNA): TGTGCCAGCAGCTCGACAGGTTTTGGTGTCCTGACTTTC. Drawing the rest from reference TRBV11-2 and TRBJ2-6, the complete variable domain is EAGVAQSPRYKIIEKRQSVAFWCNPISGHATLYWYQQILGQGPKLLIQFQNNGVVDDSQLPKDRFSAERLKGVDSTLKIQPAKLEDSAVYLCASSSTGFGVLTFGAGSRLTVL.